The rows below give T cell receptor beta chains drawn from one sample of a study of CXCR3-negative and CXCR3-positive naive CD8 T cells. TCRdb reanalyzed the 5' RACE reads and collapses them to one entry per CDR3 protein, without DNA. This sample's table reports 100,000 to 150,000 distinct CDR3 sequences. The sequencing input was naive CXCR3+ CD8+ T cells from blood. The receptors shown here come from a human donor in good health. Some clones in this sample may be carry-over from other donors' samples. The CDR3 runs from the conserved cysteine through the conserved F or W.

15,TRBJ2-7,TRBV5-1,CASSLDGTDFYEQYF
13,TRBJ1-5,TRBV5-1,CASSLGGGQPQHF
14,TRBJ2-7,TRBV20-1,CSARTVNQAYEQYF
15,TRBJ2-5,TRBV6-5,CASSDSGGDQETQYF
18,TRBJ2-3,TRBV5-6,CASSGGQGAWVSRDTQYF
14,TRBJ2-1,TRBV5-6,CASSFEGGHNEQFF
14,TRBJ2-5,TRBV24-1,CATSDLQSGETQYF
16,TRBJ2-5,TRBV3-1,CASSQENAGRKETQYF
14,TRBJ2-2,TRBV28,CASSFGRGAGELFF
15,TRBJ2-1,TRBV2,CASKDRTSSYNEQFF
19,TRBJ1-5,TRBV28,CASSFRGYLDSHITQPQHF
15,TRBJ2-5,TRBV5-1,CASTPEGGLEETQYF
12,TRBJ1-2,TRBV12-3/TRBV12-4,CASSLEPDGYTF
15,TRBJ1-4,TRBV27,CASSLSGQGGVKLFF
14,TRBJ2-3,TRBV28,CASSGGRASDTQYF
17,TRBJ2-2,TRBV12-3/TRBV12-4,CASSSPAFEGAPGELFF
16,TRBJ2-2,TRBV6-1,CASTLEAGGNTGELFF
15,TRBJ2-7,TRBV28,CASEWGQGISYEQYF
13,TRBJ1-2,TRBV13,CASSLPGDYGYTF
17,TRBJ2-1,TRBV28,CASSFGVGGLSYNEQFF
17,TRBJ2-7,TRBV14,CASSQDLPRIGRYEQYF
15,TRBJ1-2,TRBV2,CASSEWVGFNYGYTF
15,TRBJ1-4,TRBV28,CASSPEATGREKLFF
18,TRBJ2-5,TRBV25-1,CASSETWGEGANGKTQYF
16,TRBJ2-7,TRBV28,CACNLRTGARGNEQYF
15,TRBJ1-2,TRBV6-2/TRBV6-3,CASSYSGQPYYGYTF
15,TRBJ1-5,TRBV15,CATSGDRVRNQPQHF
13,TRBJ2-1,TRBV29-1,CSVPGTTMDEQFF
16,TRBJ1-1,TRBV5-1,CASSLSRQGPNTEAFF
16,TRBJ2-2,TRBV10-3,CAIRYKDQANTGELFF
16,TRBJ2-3,TRBV7-9,CASRRGAGGLGDTQYF
13,TRBJ2-7,TRBV29-1,CSARDRGVHEQYF
15,TRBJ2-1,TRBV7-9,CASSLSGSPYNEQFF
16,TRBJ2-2,TRBV27,CASSLLLSGGTGELFF
13,TRBJ1-1,TRBV7-8,CASSLEWDTEAFF
13,TRBJ2-1,TRBV20-1,CSARGTEYNEQFF
13,TRBJ2-7,TRBV29-1,CSVASWDSYEQYF
14,TRBJ2-7,TRBV9,CASSPGTASYEQYF
15,TRBJ2-1,TRBV25-1,CASSEWGGENNEQFF
18,TRBJ2-7,TRBV5-6,CASSATVRLAGSPREQYF
15,TRBJ2-1,TRBV6-4,CASSDGQGGNNEQFF
14,TRBJ1-5,TRBV6-2/TRBV6-3,CASSTGVSNQPQHF
14,TRBJ2-7,TRBV2,CASSESRGGYEQYF
14,TRBJ1-6,TRBV15,CATSQGVDLIPLHF
14,TRBJ2-3,TRBV29-1,CSVETGRGSDTQYF
15,TRBJ2-3,TRBV5-1,CASSLEAGGADTQYF
13,TRBJ2-2,TRBV29-1,CSVGSGTVGELFF
15,TRBJ2-1,TRBV4-1,CASSLEVSSYNEQFF
13,TRBJ2-7,TRBV7-9,CASSSQSSYEQYF
14,TRBJ1-2,TRBV7-9,CASRNPGGDYGYTF
15,TRBJ1-2,TRBV9,CASSVAGSSLGGYTF